The 20 T cell receptor beta chains in this list originate from one sample, sequenced in a study of blood T cell repertoires in COVID-19. Profiled with immunoSEQ multiplex PCR; TCRdb holds only in-frame clones, not every one. The sample consists of about 190,000 clones, approximately 80% of them appearing once. The sequenced sample was peripheral blood. The receptors were gathered from a human donor in a cohort sampled during active COVID-19.

This chain links TRBV18 with TRBJ1-2, with a possible D match to TRBD1 (5 bases). The CDR3 has 16 residues. The germline V and J ends were trimmed by 2 bases and 0 bases, with 13 bases remaining between them. CDR1 and CDR2 (germline): KGHSH, LQKENI. CDR3 bases: TGTGCCAGCTCACCAAGGTCTGACAGACCTAACTATGGCTACACCTTC. Its translation: CASSPRSDRPNYGYTF.

The V gene is TRBV9, the J gene TRBJ2-5, with 11 bases fitting TRBD2. CDR1 is SGDLS, CDR2 YYNGEE, per germline. V was clipped by 0 bases and J by 4 bases; unmatched bases: 5. The length of the CDR3 is 16 residues. CDR3 residues: CASSVGGLAVGETQYF. CDR3 DNA sequence: TGTGCCAGCAGCGTAGGGGGACTAGCGGTGGGAGAGACCCAGTACTTC.

The chain recombines TRBV6-5 with TRBJ1-1, with D possibly matching TRBD1 (5 bases). The CDR3 consists of 12 residues. Germline lookup yields CDR1 MNHEY and CDR2 SVGAGI. Trimming took 11 bases from V and 3 from J, leaving 13 bases between them. CDR3 in amino acids: CAAKGTYTEAFF. CDR3 nucleotide sequence: TGTGCCGCTAAGGGGACTTACACTGAAGCTTTCTTT.

V usage is TRBV7-6 and J usage is TRBJ2-5; TRBD1 aligns across 7 bases. V shed 5 bases and J 5 bases; nucleotides not matched to a gene: 11. The CDR3 runs to 15 residues. Germline V lookup: CDR1 SGHVS, CDR2 FNYEAQ. CDR3 DNA sequence: TGTGCCAGCAGCCTAGAGACAGGGTTTGGGGAGACCCAGTACTTC. Translating gives CASSLETGFGETQYF. Filled out from reference TRBV7-6 and TRBJ2-5, the complete variable domain reads GAGVSQSPRYKVTKRGQDVALRCDPISGHVSLYWYRQALGQGPEFLTYFNYEAQQDKSGLPNDRFSAERPEGSISTLTIQRTEQRDSAMYRCASSLETGFGETQYFGPGTRLLVL.

The CDR3 DNA reads as TGTGCCAGCAGCCTAAACCCGAGAGGCTCCTACGAGCAGTACTTC. This codes for CASSLNPRGSYEQYF. The genes are TRBV7-6 and TRBJ2-7, with no clear D. Germline V CDR1 and CDR2: SGHVS, FNYEAQ. The V gene lost 5 bases and the J gene lost 0 bases, with 14 bases spanning the gap. The CDR3 has 15 amino acids.

The V and J genes are TRBV29-1 and TRBJ1-1; 7 bases are shared with TRBD1. The CDR3 totals 13 residues. Per germline, CDR1 SQVTM and CDR2 ANQGSEA. J was trimmed by 5 bases and V by 6 bases; bases with no gene match: 9. CDR3 sequence (DNA): TGCAGCGTCAAGAACAGGGGAGAGACTGAAGCTTTCTTT. Translated: CSVKNRGETEAFF.

V usage is TRBV18 and J usage is TRBJ1-2; D not certain. The CDR3 totals 13 residues. CDR1 is KGHSH, CDR2 LQKENI, per germline. The V gene lost 3 bases and the J gene lost 3 bases, with 8 bases spanning the gap. CDR3 protein: CASSPERDYGYTF. The DNA for the CDR3 is TGTGCCAGCTCACCGGAGAGGGACTATGGCTACACCTTC. The whole variable domain, remainder taken from reference TRBV18 and TRBJ1-2, is NAGVMQNPRHLVRRRGQEARLRCSPMKGHSHVYWYRQLPEEGLKFMVYLQKENIIDESGMPKERFSAEFPKEGPSILRIQQVVRGDSAAYFCASSPERDYGYTFGSGTRLTVV.

The rearrangement links TRBV5-1 to TRBJ1-3; the match to TRBD1 covers 7 bases. V shed 4 bases, J shed 1 base, and the junction held 14 bases outside the gene matches. This CDR3 comprises 18 residues. The germline V gene encodes CDR1 SGHRS and CDR2 YFSETQ. CDR3 bases: TGCGCCAGCAGCCGAACCGGGACAGATTACGAGTCTGGAAACACCATATATTTT. Translating gives CASSRTGTDYESGNTIYF.

The chain recombines TRBV7-9 with TRBJ2-1; a possible D gene is TRBD2 (5 bases). The CDR3 contains 17 residues. Germline CDR1 and CDR2: SEHNR and FQNEAQ (reference sequence). With 4 bases removed from V and 4 bases from J, the gap between germline ends came to 20 bases. The CDR3 is CASSSRSFGSSYNEQFF. CDR3 nucleotides: TGTGCCAGCAGCTCGCGGTCTTTTGGGAGTTCGTACAATGAGCAGTTCTTC. The full variable domain, in which reference TRBV7-9 and TRBJ2-1 provide the parts outside the CDR3, is DTGVSQNPRHKITKRGQNVTFRCDPISEHNRLYWYRQTLGQGPEFLTYFQNEAQLEKSRLLSDRFSAERPKGSFSTLEIQRTEQGDSAMYLCASSSRSFGSSYNEQFFGPGTRLTVL.

This chain joins TRBV20-1 and TRBJ2-3, with TRBD2 as a possible D gene (5 bases). Trimming cost V 3 bases and J 5 bases, with 12 bases left between them. Germline CDR1 reads DFQATT; CDR2 reads SNEGSKA (reference sequence). There are 13 residues in the CDR3. CDR3: CSASFRAGDTQYF. CDR3 DNA sequence: TGCAGTGCTAGTTTCCGCGCGGGAGATACGCAGTATTTT.

In this sample, this clone turned up a few times. The rearrangement joins TRBV7-9 to TRBJ2-2; D is possibly TRBD2 (6 bases). The length of the CDR3 is 15 residues. Germline V gives CDR1 SEHNR, CDR2 FQNEAQ (reference sequence). Trimming cost V 11 bases and J 6 bases, with 22 bases left between them. CDR3 bases: TGTGCCCGCGTCGGGGGAAGCAAAAGGCCCGGGGAGCTGTTTTTT. Amino acids: CARVGGSKRPGELFF.

This clone was detected a few times. V and J are TRBV18 and TRBJ2-1; 9 nucleotides align to TRBD1. Losses at the gene ends were 6 bases for V and 7 bases for J; bases not matched to a gene: 7. In germline, CDR1 is KGHSH, CDR2 LQKENI. The CDR3 contains 14 residues. The CDR3 protein is CASSLGTGRNEQFF. The CDR3 DNA follows: TGTGCCAGCTCCCTAGGGACAGGGAGGAATGAGCAGTTCTTC.

This chain joins TRBV7-9 and TRBJ1-5; possibly TRBD1 for D (5 bases). This CDR3 is built from 16 residues. V shed 5 bases and J shed 4 bases, with 18 bases lying between them. Germline V CDR1 and CDR2: SEHNR, FQNEAQ (reference sequence). CDR3 region: CASSRSGTPENQPQHF. The CDR3 DNA reads as TGTGCCAGCAGCCGATCCGGGACTCCCGAAAATCAGCCCCAGCATTTT.

The chain recombines TRBV7-2 with TRBJ2-2; 7 nucleotides align to TRBD2. V shed 1 base, J shed 3 bases, and the junction held 8 bases outside the gene matches. The CDR3 consists of 17 residues. Germline V gives CDR1 SGHTA, CDR2 FQGNSA. CDR3 region: CASSLVYRLADTGELFF. The CDR3 DNA is TGTGCCAGCAGCTTAGTGTACAGGCTAGCGGACACCGGGGAGCTGTTTTTT.

The chain uses TRBV5-3 and TRBJ2-7; D gene unclear. TRBV5-3 is assigned to the ORF class and has an uncertain function. The CDR3 runs to 11 residues. Trimming removed 1 base from V and 4 bases from J, with 3 bases in between. For the CDR3, the DNA is TGTGCCAGAAGCTTGACATACGAGCAGTACGTC. Translation: CARSLTYEQYV.

The chain employs TRBV5-6 and TRBJ2-2, with 8 bases aligning to TRBD2. The J segment lost 7 bases and the V segment lost 4 bases, leaving 9 bases of the junction unmatched. Germline V gene data show CDR1 as SGHDT and CDR2 as YYEEEE. The CDR3 is 15 residues long. The CDR3 reads CASSPGGQVSGELFF. CDR3 nucleotides: TGTGCCAGCAGCCCGGGGGGGCAGGTCAGCGGGGAGCTGTTTTTT.

The chain is built from TRBV6-1 and TRBJ1-2; D perhaps matches TRBD1 (6 bases). CDR3 length: 16 residues. V lost 2 bases and J 6 bases, leaving 19 bases between the germline ends. In germline, CDR1 is MNHNS, CDR2 SASEGT. CDR3 sequence: CASSEISGHAFDGYTF. CDR3 bases: TGTGCCAGCAGTGAAATCTCGGGACATGCCTTCGATGGCTACACCTTC.

The chain carries TRBV24-1 and TRBJ1-2, with TRBD1 matching 10 bases. Germline loops: CDR1 KGHDR, CDR2 SFDVKD. The V and J ends lost 4 bases and 7 bases, in that order; junction bases with no gene match: 11. The CDR3 spans 16 residues. CDR3 protein: CATSDRLTGGVGGYTF. The CDR3 DNA follows: TGTGCCACCAGTGACCGATTGACAGGGGGCGTTGGTGGCTACACCTTC.

V usage is TRBV9 and J usage is TRBJ2-2, with 8 positions matching TRBD2. The V gene's germline CDR1 is SGDLS and CDR2 YYNGEE. V lost 3 bases to trimming and J lost 5 bases; unmatched junction nucleotides: 3. The CDR3 extends over 14 amino acids. The CDR3 here is CASSGGLETGELFF. The CDR3 region has the DNA TGTGCCAGCAGCGGGGGACTAGAAACCGGGGAGCTGTTTTTT. Supplemented by reference TRBV9 and TRBJ2-2, the full variable domain reads DSGVTQTPKHLITATGQRVTLRCSPRSGDLSVYWYQQSLDQGLQFLIQYYNGEERAKGNILERFSAQQFPDLHSELNLSSLELGDSALYFCASSGGLETGELFFGEGSRLTVL.

J is TRBJ1-2 and V is TRBV18; 10 bases map to TRBD1. CDR1 is KGHSH, CDR2 LQKENI, per germline. The CDR3 is 13 amino acids. After removal of 1 base from V and 14 bases from J, the junction contained 7 bases not matched to a gene. The CDR3 here is CASSPRDRGTLTF. CDR3 DNA: TGTGCCAGCTCACCACGGGACAGGGGCACCCTGACCTTC.